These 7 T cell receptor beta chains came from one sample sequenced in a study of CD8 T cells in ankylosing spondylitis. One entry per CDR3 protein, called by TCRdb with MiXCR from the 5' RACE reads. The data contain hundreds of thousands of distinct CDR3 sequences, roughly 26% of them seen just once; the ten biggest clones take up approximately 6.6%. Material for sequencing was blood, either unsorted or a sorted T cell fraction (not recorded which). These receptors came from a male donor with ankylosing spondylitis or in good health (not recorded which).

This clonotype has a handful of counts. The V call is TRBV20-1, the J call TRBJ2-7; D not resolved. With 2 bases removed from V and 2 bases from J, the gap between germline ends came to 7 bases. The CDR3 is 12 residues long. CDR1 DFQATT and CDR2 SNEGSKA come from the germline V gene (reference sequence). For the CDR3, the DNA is TGCAGTGCTAGAAAGGTCGCCTACGAGCAGTACTTC. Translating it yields CSARKVAYEQYF.

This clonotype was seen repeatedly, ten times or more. CDR3 in DNA: TGTGCCAGCAGCTTTCGGCAGTCCTACGAGCAGTACTTC. Protein: CASSFRQSYEQYF. This rearrangement joins TRBV7-2 to TRBJ2-7; D call uncertain. The V gene's germline CDR1 is SGHTA and CDR2 FQGNSA. Trimming pared 3 bases from V and 1 base from J, leaving 7 bases between. This CDR3 is built from 13 residues.

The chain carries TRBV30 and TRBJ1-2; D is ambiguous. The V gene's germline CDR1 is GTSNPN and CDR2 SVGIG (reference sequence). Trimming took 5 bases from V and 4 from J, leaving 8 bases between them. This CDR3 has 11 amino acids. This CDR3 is CAWGLSYGYTF. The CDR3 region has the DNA TGTGCCTGGGGGCTCAGCTATGGCTACACCTTC.

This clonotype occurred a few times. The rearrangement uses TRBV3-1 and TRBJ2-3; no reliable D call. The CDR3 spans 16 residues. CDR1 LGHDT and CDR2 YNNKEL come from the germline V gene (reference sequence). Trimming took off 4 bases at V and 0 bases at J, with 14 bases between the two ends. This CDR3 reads CASSLRPLGSTDTQYF. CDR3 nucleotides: TGTGCCAGCAGCCTACGCCCTCTAGGGAGCACAGATACGCAGTATTTT.

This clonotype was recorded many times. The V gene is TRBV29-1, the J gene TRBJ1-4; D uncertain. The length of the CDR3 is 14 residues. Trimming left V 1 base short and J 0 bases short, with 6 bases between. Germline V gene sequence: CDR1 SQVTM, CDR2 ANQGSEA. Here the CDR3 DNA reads TGCAGCGTTGAAGGCTCGGCAACTAATGAAAAACTGTTTTTT. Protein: CSVEGSATNEKLFF.

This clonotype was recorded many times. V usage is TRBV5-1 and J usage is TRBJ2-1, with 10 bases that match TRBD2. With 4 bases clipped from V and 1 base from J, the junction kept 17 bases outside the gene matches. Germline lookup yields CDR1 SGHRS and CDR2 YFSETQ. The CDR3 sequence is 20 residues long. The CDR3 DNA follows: TGCGCCAGCAGCCCGCTGTATACTAGCGGGACGGTGTGGTCCTACAATGAGCAGTTCTTC. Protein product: CASSPLYTSGTVWSYNEQFF.

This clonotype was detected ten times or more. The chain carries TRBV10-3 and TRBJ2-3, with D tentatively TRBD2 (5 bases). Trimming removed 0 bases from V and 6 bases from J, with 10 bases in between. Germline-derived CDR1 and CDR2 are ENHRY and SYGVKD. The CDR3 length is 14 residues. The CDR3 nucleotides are TGTGCCATCAGTGAGTCCCTAGCTACTGATACGCAGTATTTT. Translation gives CAISESLATDTQYF.